These 21 T cell receptor beta chains were all obtained from the same sample, sequenced in a study of CXCR3-negative and CXCR3-positive naive CD8 T cells. 5' RACE that incorporated UMI labels was used to prepare the TRB cDNA libraries. TCRdb reprocessed the 5' RACE reads, keeping one entry per CDR3 protein, no DNA. This listing includes 70,000 to 100,000 distinct CDR3 sequences. The sample taken for sequencing was naive CXCR3- CD8+ T cells from blood. Subset meaning: CD45RO-CCR7+CD27+CD95- naive CD8+ T cells lacking CXCR3 (TNR3-). These receptors all come from a human donor in good health. Some clones in this sample may be carry-over from other donors' samples.

This chain links TRBV29-1 with TRBJ1-2; TCRdb outputs TRBD1, but without DNA this stays unchecked. Germline V gene sequence: CDR1 SQVTM, CDR2 ANQGSEA. The CDR3 sequence is 12 residues long. CDR3: CSATGQEGGYTF.

V usage is TRBV2 and J usage is TRBJ1-4. CDR1 is SNHLY, CDR2 FYNNEI, per germline. CDR3 length: 14 amino acids. The CDR3 region is CASREGGGNEKLFF.

The V gene is TRBV28, the J gene TRBJ2-2; TCRdb reports TRBD1, a call that lacks DNA to check it against. Looked up from germline, CDR1 is MDHEN and CDR2 is SYDVKM. This CDR3 is built from 14 residues. CDR3 amino acids: CASSLQGGTGELFF. Full variable domain (remainder filled in from reference TRBV28 and TRBJ2-2): DVKVTQSSRYLVKRTGEKVFLECVQDMDHENMFWYRQDPGLGLRLIYFSYDVKMKEKGDIPEGYSVSREKKERFSLILESASTNQTSMYLCASSLQGGTGELFFGEGSRLTVL.

The V and J genes are TRBV29-1 and TRBJ2-2; the D gene TCRdb calls, TRBD1, cannot be checked with no DNA. The CDR3 length is 12 residues. The germline gives CDR1 SQVTM, CDR2 ANQGSEA. CDR3 amino acids: CSVEQGGGELFF.

The chain employs TRBV14 and TRBJ2-3. The CDR3 sequence is 15 residues long. The germline gives CDR1 SGHDN, CDR2 FVKESK. The CDR3 protein is CASSQEATSTDTQYF.

V gene TRBV28 combines with J gene TRBJ1-4; the TRBD1 assignment by TCRdb is unverifiable without DNA. Germline CDR1 is MDHEN and CDR2 is SYDVKM. This CDR3 region has 11 residues. CDR3 sequence reads: CASGGGGKLFF.

The V gene is TRBV20-1, the J gene TRBJ1-6. Looked up from germline, CDR1 is DFQATT and CDR2 is SNEGSKA (reference sequence). The CDR3 extends over 17 amino acids. The CDR3 loop reads CSAISGSDSSYNSPLHF.

This sequence joins TRBV29-1 and TRBJ2-1; TCRdb designates TRBD2, a call that cannot be tested without DNA. Looked up from germline, CDR1 is SQVTM and CDR2 is ANQGSEA. This CDR3 is 20 amino acids long. This CDR3 reads CSVEDPPPDKTSLVHNEQFF.

The CDR3 loop reads CASRGTDTGAPTGELFF. The chain combines TRBV12-3 or TRBV12-4 with TRBJ2-2; TCRdb outputs TRBD2, but without DNA this stays unchecked. This CDR3 region has 17 residues.

CDR3 loop: CASSPTAPGQPNSPLHF. The chain has TRBV5-1 and TRBJ1-6; TCRdb's assignment of TRBD1 cannot be checked, as there is no DNA. The CDR3 is 17 residues long. In germline, CDR1 is SGHRS, CDR2 YFSETQ.

This rearrangement joins TRBV6-2 or TRBV6-3 to TRBJ1-6; without DNA, the TCRdb call of TRBD1 cannot be checked. Germline-derived CDR1 and CDR2 are MNHEY and SVGEGT. The CDR3 consists of 13 residues. CDR3 in amino acids: CAGSGTENSPLHF.

The chain combines TRBV29-1 with TRBJ2-3. Germline V gene data show CDR1 as SQVTM and CDR2 as ANQGSEA. This CDR3 contains 14 residues. The CDR3: CSVDLSLWTDTQYF.

The genes are TRBV5-6 and TRBJ1-1. Germline-derived CDR1 and CDR2 are SGHDT and YYEEEE. The CDR3 totals 14 residues. CDR3 amino acids: CASSLATLNTEAFF.

This sequence joins TRBV7-2 and TRBJ2-1; TCRdb selects TRBD1, and the lack of DNA leaves this call unchecked. The CDR3 runs 14 residues. CDR1 and CDR2 (germline): SGHTA, FQGNSA. This CDR3 reads CASSLVDRDNEQFF.

This chain connects TRBV20-1 to TRBJ2-1; no DNA is available, so the TRBD2 call from TCRdb remains unchecked. CDR1 and CDR2 (germline): DFQATT, SNEGSKA (reference sequence). The CDR3 covers 15 residues. CDR3 amino acids: CSSQDLSGKVDEQFF.

This chain links TRBV7-6 with TRBJ2-2; TCRdb indicates TRBD2, and absent DNA this call remains unverified. The length of the CDR3 is 17 residues. CDR1 is SGHVS, CDR2 FNYEAQ, per germline. The CDR3 is CASSFDAGGIGTGELFF.

This sequence joins TRBV6-5 and TRBJ2-1; TCRdb calls TRBD2, which cannot be checked without DNA. This CDR3 is 13 amino acids long. The germline V gene encodes CDR1 MNHEY and CDR2 SVGAGI. CDR3 loop: CASSADSGNEQFF.

This chain uses TRBV19 with TRBJ2-1; TCRdb lists TRBD1, though no DNA is available to test this call. Germline V gene lookup returns CDR1 LNHDA and CDR2 SQIVND (reference sequence). This CDR3 has 13 residues. CDR3 sequence reads: CAASRGGDNEQFF.

This rearrangement joins TRBV11-2 to TRBJ1-1. Germline CDR1 SGHAT, CDR2 FQNNGV. The CDR3 has 11 amino acids. This chain's CDR3 is CASMMNTEAFF.

The chain joins TRBV5-1 to TRBJ2-7; TCRdb picks TRBD1, but there is no DNA to check that call. The CDR3 has 15 residues. Germline-derived CDR1 and CDR2 are SGHRS and YFSETQ. CDR3 loop: CASSLEPGHLYEQYF.

The rearrangement uses TRBV7-9 and TRBJ2-5; TCRdb returns TRBD1, unconfirmable since there is no DNA. CDR1 and CDR2 (germline): SEHNR, FQNEAQ (reference sequence). The CDR3 length is 14 residues. The CDR3 reads CASSPSWGWETQYF.